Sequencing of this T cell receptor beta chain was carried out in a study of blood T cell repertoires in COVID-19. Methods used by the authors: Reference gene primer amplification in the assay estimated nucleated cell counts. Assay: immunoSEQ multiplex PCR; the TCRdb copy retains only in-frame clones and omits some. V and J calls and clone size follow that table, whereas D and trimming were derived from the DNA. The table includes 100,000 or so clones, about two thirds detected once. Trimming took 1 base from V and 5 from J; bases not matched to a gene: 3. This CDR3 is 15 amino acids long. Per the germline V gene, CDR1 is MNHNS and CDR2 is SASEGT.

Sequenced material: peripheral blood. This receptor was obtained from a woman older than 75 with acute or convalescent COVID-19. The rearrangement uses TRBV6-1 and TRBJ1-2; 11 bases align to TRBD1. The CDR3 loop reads CASSEDGTGGYGYTF. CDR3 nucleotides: TGTGCCAGCAGTGAAGACGGGACAGGGGGTTATGGCTACACCTTC.